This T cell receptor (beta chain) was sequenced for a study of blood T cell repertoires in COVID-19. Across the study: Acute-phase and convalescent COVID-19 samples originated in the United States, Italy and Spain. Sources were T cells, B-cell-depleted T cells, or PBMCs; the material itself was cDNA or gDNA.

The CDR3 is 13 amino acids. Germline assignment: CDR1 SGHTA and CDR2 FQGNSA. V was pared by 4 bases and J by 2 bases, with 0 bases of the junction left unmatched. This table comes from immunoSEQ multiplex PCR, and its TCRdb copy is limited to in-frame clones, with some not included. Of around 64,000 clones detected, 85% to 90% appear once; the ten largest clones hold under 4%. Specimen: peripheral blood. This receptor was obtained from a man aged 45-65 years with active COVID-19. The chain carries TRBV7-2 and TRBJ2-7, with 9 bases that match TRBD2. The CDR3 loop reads CASSSSGTYEQYF. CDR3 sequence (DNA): TGTGCCAGCAGCTCTAGCGGGACCTACGAGCAGTACTTC.